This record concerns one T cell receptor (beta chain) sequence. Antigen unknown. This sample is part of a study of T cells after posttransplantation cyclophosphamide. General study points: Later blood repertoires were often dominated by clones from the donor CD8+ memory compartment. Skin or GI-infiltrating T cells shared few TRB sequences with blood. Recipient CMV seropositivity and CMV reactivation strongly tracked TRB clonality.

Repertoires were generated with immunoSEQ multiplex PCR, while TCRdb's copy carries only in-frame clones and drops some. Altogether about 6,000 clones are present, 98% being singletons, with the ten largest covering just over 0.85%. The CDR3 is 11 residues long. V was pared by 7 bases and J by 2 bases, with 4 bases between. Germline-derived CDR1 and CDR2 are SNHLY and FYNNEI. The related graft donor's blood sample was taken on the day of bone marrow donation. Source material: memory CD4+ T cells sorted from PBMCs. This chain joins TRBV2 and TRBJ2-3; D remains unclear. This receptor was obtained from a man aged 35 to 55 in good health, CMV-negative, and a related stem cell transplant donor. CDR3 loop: CASTPTDTQYF. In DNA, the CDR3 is TGTGCCAGCACTCCCACAGATACGCAGTATTTT.